The 32 T cell receptor beta chains presented below share a single source sample, sequenced in a study of CD8+CD57+ T cells in acquired aplastic anemia. The study profiled TCR beta VDJ and CDR3 using genomic DNA as template. TCRdb recomputed calls from the reads with MiXCR, one row per CDR3 protein. The sample lists about 150,000 distinct CDR3 sequences, 45% to 55% occurring once. An expansion of CD8+CD57+ cells by flow cytometry had been shown in patients chosen for sequencing. Sequencing used sorted CD4+, CD8+, or CD8+CD57+ T cells (not recorded which) from PBMCs. These receptor sequences come from a human donor with aplastic anemia.

This clonotype has at least ten counts. The genes are TRBV11-3 and TRBJ2-7; D is perhaps TRBD1 (5 bases). This CDR3 comprises 15 residues. V shed 0 bases and J shed 0 bases, with 9 bases lying between them. Germline V gene data show CDR1 as SGHNT and CDR2 as YENEEA. CDR3 nucleotide sequence: TGTGCCAGCAGCTTAGAGGGCAGGGTCTCCTACGAGCAGTACTTC. Its protein is CASSLEGRVSYEQYF.

The chain links TRBV7-9 to TRBJ2-2; no clear D gene. Trimming pared 5 bases from V and 8 bases from J, leaving 9 bases between. The CDR3 covers 12 residues. Germline V gene lookup returns CDR1 SEHNR and CDR2 FQNEAQ (reference sequence). In nucleotides, the CDR3 is TGTGCCAGCAGCCCAGAGAGAGGGGAGCTGTTTTTT. Its translation: CASSPERGELFF.

This clonotype was counted at least ten times. The chain has TRBV6-1 and TRBJ2-1, with D perhaps matching TRBD2 (6 bases). From germline, CDR1 is MNHNS and CDR2 SASEGT. This CDR3 spans 15 amino acids. The V gene lost 6 bases and the J gene lost 2 bases, with 14 bases spanning the gap. CDR3 loop: CASSPASAAYNEQFF. CDR3 bases: TGTGCCAGCAGCCCGGCTAGCGCGGCCTACAATGAGCAGTTCTTC.

There are a few counts of this clonotype. A much larger clonotype is one base distant, so this may be a read error. The CDR3 is CASRTSGAYGQYF. Written as DNA, the CDR3 is TGTGCCAGCAGAACTAGCGGGGCCTACGGGCAGTACTTC. The chain combines TRBV12-3 or TRBV12-4 with TRBJ2-7; 10 bases match TRBD2. The CDR3 consists of 13 residues.

This clonotype was recorded at least ten times. V and J are TRBV4-1 and TRBJ2-1; 13 bases map to TRBD2. CDR1 is MGHRA, CDR2 YSYEKL, per germline. The CDR3 totals 15 residues. After removal of 4 bases from V and 5 bases from J, the junction contained 2 bases not matched to a gene. The CDR3 loop reads CASSRGLAGDNEQFF. CDR3 DNA sequence: TGCGCCAGCAGCCGAGGACTAGCGGGGGACAATGAGCAGTTCTTC.

On this clonotype itself: A junction end diverges from the germline sequence, so it may reflect a read error. The V call is TRBV24-1, the J call TRBJ2-1, with TRBD2 as a possible D gene (5 bases). Germline CDR1 reads KGHDR; CDR2 reads SFDVKD. There are 13 residues in the CDR3. This chain's CDR3 is CATSLDSFNEQFF. The CDR3 DNA sequence: TGTGCCACCAGTTTGGACTCCTTCAATGAGCAGTTCTTC.

CDR3 sequence: CASSGENYGYTF. The DNA of the CDR3 is TGTGCCAGCAGTGGGGAAAACTATGGCTACACCTTC. V and J are TRBV9 and TRBJ1-2; D ambiguous. Trimming took off 5 bases at V and 2 bases at J, with 7 bases between the two ends. The CDR3 contains 12 residues. Germline V CDR1 and CDR2: SGDLS, YYNGEE.

The chain couples TRBV11-2 to TRBJ2-5, with TRBD1 identical over 7 bases. This CDR3 spans 15 amino acids. Germline CDR1 SGHAT, CDR2 FQNNGV. The J segment lost 5 bases and the V segment lost 5 bases, leaving 11 bases of the junction unmatched. In DNA form, the CDR3 reads TGTGCCAGCAGCCAAGGACAGGACCCGATGGAGACCCAGTACTTC. Protein product: CASSQGQDPMETQYF.

The chain uses TRBV4-1 and TRBJ1-4, with 7 nucleotides matching TRBD1. CDR1 MGHRA and CDR2 YSYEKL come from the germline V gene. V was clipped by 4 bases and J by 6 bases; unmatched bases: 20. This CDR3 has 19 amino acids. The chain's CDR3 is CASSPKPAGQTGRDEKLFF. The CDR3 nucleotides are TGCGCCAGCAGCCCTAAACCTGCGGGCCAGACAGGGAGGGATGAAAAACTGTTTTTT.

The gene calls are TRBV5-1 and TRBJ2-7; a weak D match, TRBD1 (7 bases). V dropped 0 bases and J dropped 5 bases, with 9 bases sitting between them. The germline V gene has CDR1 SGHRS and CDR2 YFSETQ. The CDR3 extends over 13 amino acids. The CDR3 here is CASSLARGDEQYF. The CDR3 nucleotides read TGCGCCAGCAGCTTGGCCAGGGGGGACGAGCAGTACTTC.

This clonotype came up many times. V gene TRBV9 combines with J gene TRBJ1-4; 9 bases match TRBD1. CDR3 length: 14 residues. Germline CDR1 SGDLS, CDR2 YYNGEE. The trim removed 3 bases at V and 8 bases at J, leaving 5 bases unmatched. This CDR3 is CASSGDRGGEKLFF. The CDR3 DNA reads TGTGCCAGCAGCGGCGACAGGGGGGGCGAAAAACTGTTTTTT. Complete variable domain (other parts from reference TRBV9 and TRBJ1-4): DSGVTQTPKHLITATGQRVTLRCSPRSGDLSVYWYQQSLDQGLQFLIQYYNGEERAKGNILERFSAQQFPDLHSELNLSSLELGDSALYFCASSGDRGGEKLFFGSGTQLSVL.

Many counts were recorded for this clonotype. V and J are TRBV9 and TRBJ1-2, with unresolved D. V lost 0 bases to trimming and J lost 3 bases, with 15 bases between them. The CDR3 consists of 16 residues. Germline V lookup: CDR1 SGDLS, CDR2 YYNGEE. CDR3 amino acids: CASSVARDYGDYGYTF. CDR3 sequence (DNA): TGTGCCAGCAGCGTAGCCCGGGATTACGGGGACTATGGCTACACCTTC.

This clonotype was found many times. The genes are TRBV6-6 and TRBJ2-5, with 8 bases aligning to TRBD2. This CDR3 has 17 residues. J gave up 4 bases and V 0 bases, and 10 bases lay outside the gene matches. CDR1 is MNHNY, CDR2 SVGAGI, per germline (reference sequence). The CDR3 nucleotides are TGTGCCAGCAGTTACTCCTTTAGCGGGGAGGGGGGAGAGACCCAGTACTTC. This gives the protein CASSYSFSGEGGETQYF.

The genes are TRBV6-1 and TRBJ2-7; the match to TRBD1 covers 8 bases. With 7 bases clipped from V and 4 bases from J, the junction kept 15 bases outside the gene matches. The CDR3 is 16 residues long. Per germline, CDR1 MNHNS and CDR2 SASEGT. CDR3 bases: TGTGCCAGCAAACTACAGGGGGGCCCATTTGTGTACGAGCAGTACTTC. Protein sequence: CASKLQGGPFVYEQYF.

V is TRBV12-3 or TRBV12-4 and J is TRBJ1-5; D call uncertain. The ends were cut back, 2 bases at V and 5 bases at J, with 7 bases in the middle. The CDR3 runs 13 residues. CDR3 in amino acids: CASSLTAYQPQHF. The DNA for the CDR3 is TGTGCCAGCAGTTTAACAGCCTATCAGCCCCAGCATTTT.

The genes are TRBV2 and TRBJ1-1; 8 positions match TRBD1. The CDR3 loop spans 15 amino acids. Per the germline V gene, CDR1 is SNHLY and CDR2 is FYNNEI. V dropped 9 bases and J dropped 0; count of bases not matched to a gene: 9. Here the CDR3 reads CARRGQGGMNTEAFF. The CDR3 DNA reads as TGTGCCAGGAGAGGACAGGGAGGAATGAACACTGAAGCTTTCTTT. Full variable domain (missing parts from reference TRBV2 and TRBJ1-1): EPEVTQTPSHQVTQMGQEVILRCVPISNHLYFYWYRQILGQKVEFLVSFYNNEISEKSEIFDDQFSVERPDGSNFTLKIRSTKLEDSAMYFCARRGQGGMNTEAFFGQGTRLTVV.

This clonotype was found a few times. This chain connects TRBV7-2 to TRBJ2-5; 7 bases match TRBD2. Germline CDR1 SGHTA, CDR2 FQGNSA. The CDR3 extends over 13 amino acids. The V gene end was trimmed by 5 bases and the J gene end by 2 bases; junction bases not matched to a gene: 2. The CDR3 nucleotides read TGTGCCAGCAGCCTACTAGCGCAAGAGACCCAGTACTTC. Translation gives CASSLLAQETQYF.

The V gene is TRBV20-1, the J gene TRBJ1-5, with TRBD1 as a possible D gene (5 bases). The CDR3 runs 16 residues. Germline V gene sequence: CDR1 DFQATT, CDR2 SNEGSKA (reference sequence). V lost 3 bases and J 3 bases, leaving 18 bases between the germline ends. The chain's CDR3 is CSASGRATPHNQPQHF. The CDR3 DNA reads TGCAGTGCTAGTGGCAGGGCTACTCCTCACAATCAGCCCCAGCATTTT.

This clonotype has ten or more counts. V and J are TRBV19 and TRBJ2-5; 8 bases agree with TRBD1. Germline lookup yields CDR1 LNHDA and CDR2 SQIVND (reference sequence). CDR3 length: 15 residues. The ends lost 0 bases at V and 4 bases at J; junction bases unmatched: 4. CDR3 sequence: CASSIDGDRGETQYF. The CDR3, as DNA: TGTGCCAGTAGTATAGATGGTGACAGGGGAGAGACCCAGTACTTC.

At least ten counts were recorded for this clonotype. The chain carries TRBV2 and TRBJ1-1; 11 nucleotides match TRBD1. With V trimmed by 4 bases and J by 0 bases, 4 bases remained unmatched. Per the germline V gene, CDR1 is SNHLY and CDR2 is FYNNEI. CDR3 length equals 16 residues. The CDR3 DNA is TGTGCCAGCAGTGGGGGGGGACAGGGGGTGAACACTGAAGCTTTCTTT. This gives the protein CASSGGGQGVNTEAFF.

At least ten counts were recorded for this clonotype. The chain carries TRBV6-4 and TRBJ1-1; D remains unclear. CDR1 and CDR2 (germline): MRHNA, SNTAGT. V lost 0 bases and J 4 bases, leaving 6 bases between the germline ends. This CDR3 is 13 amino acids long. CDR3 sequence: CASSDSGTTEAFF. CDR3 nucleotides: TGTGCCAGCAGTGACTCGGGAACCACTGAAGCTTTCTTT.

This chain uses TRBV19 with TRBJ1-5; TRBD1 aligns across 9 bases. Germline assignment: CDR1 LNHDA and CDR2 SQIVND (reference sequence). V was pared by 6 bases and J by 6 bases, with 3 bases of the junction left unmatched. The CDR3 has 13 residues. The DNA for the CDR3 is TGTGCCAGTAGGGACAGGGGTGGTCAGCCCCAGCATTTT. Protein: CASRDRGGQPQHF.

This clonotype was counted at least ten times. The chain couples TRBV4-1 to TRBJ2-2; D gene unclear. The V end was cut by 3 bases, the J end by 6 bases, with 11 bases between. In germline, CDR1 is MGHRA, CDR2 YSYEKL. The CDR3 sequence is 14 residues long. The CDR3 is CASSHNAIPGELFF. In DNA form, the CDR3 reads TGCGCCAGCAGCCACAACGCGATCCCCGGGGAGCTGTTTTTT.

V is TRBV11-3 and J is TRBJ2-2, with D possibly being TRBD1 (6 bases). This CDR3 region has 15 residues. The germline gives CDR1 SGHNT, CDR2 YENEEA. Trimming removed 0 bases from V and 4 bases from J, with 9 bases in between. The CDR3 bases are TGTGCCAGCAGCTTAGATCCCAGGGGCACCGGGGAGCTGTTTTTT. This gives the protein CASSLDPRGTGELFF.

About this clonotype itself: A junction boundary mismatches the germline segment, possibly from a read error. V gene TRBV15 combines with J gene TRBJ2-7, with TRBD2 identical over 12 bases. The CDR3 extends over 16 amino acids. Germline CDR1 and CDR2: LNHNV and YYDKDF (reference sequence). The CDR3: CATSRLTSGRTGEQYF. CDR3 DNA sequence: TGTGCCACCAGCAGACTGACTAGCGGGAGAACGGGCGAGCAGTACTTT.

This clonotype was seen once. A much larger clone sits a single nucleotide away, making a read error possible. This rearrangement joins TRBV30 to TRBJ1-5; the match to TRBD1 covers 9 bases. Per germline, CDR1 GTSNPN and CDR2 SVGIG (reference sequence). The CDR3 is 14 amino acids. The DNA of the CDR3 is TGTGCCTGGAGTTTGGGGACAGGGAATCAGCCCCGGCATTTT. Translating gives CAWSLGTGNQPRHF.

This clonotype has just one count. The genes are TRBV15 and TRBJ1-5; D might be TRBD1 (5 bases). Deletions cut 0 bases from V and 2 bases from J, with 17 bases between. The CDR3 covers 18 residues. CDR1 LNHNV and CDR2 YYDKDF come from the germline V gene (reference sequence). Here the CDR3 DNA reads TGTGCCACCAGCAGAGATCGAGAAGGGGCGCGAGGCAATCAGCCCCAGCATTTT. Its protein is CATSRDREGARGNQPQHF.

About this clonotype: A read error may be the cause here, since a much bigger clone is one base away. The chain is built from TRBV19 and TRBJ2-2, with a weak D call TRBD2 (6 bases). The V end lost 1 base, the J end lost 4 bases, and 25 bases lay between the germline ends. Germline V gene data show CDR1 as LNHDA and CDR2 as SQIVND (reference sequence). The CDR3 runs to 20 residues. In DNA, the CDR3 is TGTGCCAGTAGTATAGGTTTTGGCTATAGCGGCGGTTCGAGCACCGGGGAGCTGTTTTTT. This encodes CASSIGFGYSGGSSTGELFF.

The chain couples TRBV10-3 to TRBJ2-5; unclear D gene. The CDR3 runs 14 residues. V was pared by 4 bases and J by 7 bases, with 16 bases between. From germline, CDR1 is ENHRY and CDR2 SYGVKD. As DNA, the CDR3 is TGTGCCATCAGTGGGAAGGGTGAGATTGGGACCCAGTACTTC. Encoded protein: CAISGKGEIGTQYF.

V gene TRBV7-8 combines with J gene TRBJ2-7, with D perhaps TRBD1 or TRBD2 (5 bases each). V lost 0 bases, J lost 0 bases, and 9 bases lay in between. The CDR3 consists of 15 residues. Germline CDR1 reads SGHVS; CDR2 reads FQNEAQ. The CDR3 nucleotides are TGTGCCAGCAGCTTAGCTCCAGGGAGCTCCTACGAGCAGTACTTC. Translation: CASSLAPGSSYEQYF.

This clonotype was recorded at least ten times. The V and J genes are TRBV7-8 and TRBJ2-3; 10 bases align to TRBD2. The CDR3 is 15 amino acids. Looked up from germline, CDR1 is SGHVS and CDR2 is FQNEAQ. Unmatched junction bases numbered 9, after V lost 7 bases and J lost 5 bases. CDR3 sequence: CASIAGLATVDTQYF. Here the CDR3 DNA reads TGTGCCAGCATCGCGGGACTAGCGACAGTAGATACGCAGTATTTT.

The rearrangement uses TRBV6-4 and TRBJ2-7, with TRBD2 as a possible D gene (5 bases). Trimming removed 7 bases from V and 1 base from J, with 11 bases in between. The CDR3 spans 13 residues. CDR1 is MRHNA and CDR2 is SNTAGT in the germline V gene. The CDR3 here is CASIARESYEQYF. CDR3 DNA sequence: TGTGCCAGCATTGCCCGGGAATCCTACGAGCAGTACTTC.